The next 19 T cell receptor beta chains were all read from a single sample in a study of blood T cell repertoires in COVID-19. Sequencing used immunoSEQ multiplex PCR; TCRdb keeps in-frame clones, though not all of them. The table lists more than 250,000 clones, about 86% of them singletons, with roughly 1.2% in the top ten. The sequenced material came from peripheral blood. The receptors stem from a woman aged 45-65 years with acute or convalescent COVID-19.

This chain links TRBV4-1 with TRBJ1-1, with 8 positions matching TRBD1. V lost 5 bases and J lost 5; bases outside the gene matches: 7. Germline V gives CDR1 MGHRA, CDR2 YSYEKL. The CDR3 sequence is 14 residues long. The CDR3 bases are TGCGCCAGCAGCACGGGGACAGGTCGGACTGAAGCTTTCTTT. This sequence encodes CASSTGTGRTEAFF.

The chain carries TRBV28 and TRBJ1-2, with 11 nucleotides matching TRBD1. Germline trimming cut 6 bases from V and 10 bases from J; bases unmatched to any gene: 10. This CDR3 region has 14 residues. From germline, CDR1 is MDHEN and CDR2 SYDVKM. DNA of the CDR3: TGTGCCAGCAGCCCGTCCCGGACAGGGGGCGACTACACCTTC. Protein: CASSPSRTGGDYTF.

The V and J genes are TRBV12-3 or TRBV12-4 and TRBJ1-2, with 8 bases fitting TRBD1. V lost 3 bases to trimming and J lost 9 bases; unmatched junction nucleotides: 6. The CDR3 totals 13 residues. The CDR3 region is CASSFQGANSYTF. CDR3 bases: TGTGCCAGCAGTTTCCAGGGGGCTAATAGCTACACCTTC.

Concerning this clone itself: Additional DNA sequences in this sample encode the identical CDR3. The chain joins TRBV19 to TRBJ2-3; 12 bases align to TRBD2. The CDR3 has 15 amino acids. Losses at the gene ends were 3 bases for V and 4 bases for J; bases not matched to a gene: 2. Germline V gene data show CDR1 as LNHDA and CDR2 as SQIVND (reference sequence). The CDR3 spells CASSMLAGGADTQYF. For the CDR3, the DNA is TGTGCCAGTAGTATGCTAGCGGGAGGGGCAGATACGCAGTATTTT.

The chain recombines TRBV4-2 with TRBJ2-3; 11 nucleotides agree with TRBD2. The germline CDR1 and CDR2 sequences are LGHNA and YNFKEQ. CDR3 length equals 18 residues. The V and J ends lost 0 bases and 3 bases, in that order; junction bases with no gene match: 8. The CDR3 loop reads CASSQEGLAGGRTDTQYF. The CDR3 nucleotides are TGTGCCAGCAGCCAAGAGGGGCTAGCGGGAGGAAGGACAGATACGCAGTATTTT.

This chain connects TRBV19 to TRBJ1-2; 8 nucleotides match TRBD1. Germline V gene sequence: CDR1 LNHDA, CDR2 SQIVND (reference sequence). CDR3 length: 12 amino acids. J was trimmed by 12 bases and V by 11 bases; bases with no gene match: 14. The CDR3 loop is CAGALRTGQDTF. CDR3 coding DNA: TGTGCCGGAGCCCTCAGGACAGGGCAAGACACCTTC.

The V call is TRBV28, the J call TRBJ2-5, with a tentative D call TRBD2 (7 bases). This CDR3 contains 13 residues. In germline, CDR1 is MDHEN, CDR2 SYDVKM. The V end was cut by 7 bases, the J end by 5 bases, with 14 bases between. The CDR3 DNA reads as TGTGCCAGCAAGGGGGAGGGCTGGGAGACCCAGTACTTC. As protein: CASKGEGWETQYF.

The rearrangement uses TRBV7-9 and TRBJ1-1; possible D gene TRBD1, 6 bases. The germline V gene has CDR1 SEHNR and CDR2 FQNEAQ (reference sequence). Trimming removed 5 bases from V and 3 bases from J, with 13 bases in between. The CDR3 extends over 14 amino acids. CDR3 nucleotide sequence: TGTGCCAGCAGCGTTGGGGCAGGGGACACTGAAGCTTTCTTT. Protein sequence: CASSVGAGDTEAFF.

This chain uses TRBV29-1 with TRBJ1-2; 7 nucleotides agree with TRBD1. Germline-derived CDR1 and CDR2 are SQVTM and ANQGSEA. V dropped 0 bases and J dropped 7; count of bases not matched to a gene: 17. There are 17 residues in the CDR3. Here the CDR3 reads CSVEDLRIVGTASGYTF. Here the CDR3 DNA reads TGCAGCGTTGAAGATCTTCGGATTGTCGGGACAGCTTCTGGCTACACCTTC.

The gene calls are TRBV5-1 and TRBJ1-1; the D gene is possibly TRBD1 (6 bases). Germline values: CDR1 SGHRS, CDR2 YFSETQ. Trimming removed 1 base at V and 4 bases at J, with 20 bases between. This CDR3 has 17 amino acids. The chain's CDR3 is CASSLPSGQLMITEAFF. The CDR3 nucleotides are TGCGCCAGCAGCTTGCCCTCCGGACAGTTAATGATCACTGAAGCTTTCTTT.

The chain uses TRBV18 and TRBJ2-1; a weak D match, TRBD2 (5 bases). Germline values: CDR1 KGHSH, CDR2 LQKENI. The CDR3 loop spans 14 amino acids. V was trimmed by 2 bases and J by 7 bases, leaving 12 bases between them. The CDR3 sequence is CASSPRTGINEQFF. The CDR3 bases are TGTGCCAGCTCACCAAGGACTGGGATAAATGAGCAGTTCTTC.

The chain combines TRBV5-4 with TRBJ1-3, with TRBD1 identical over 9 bases. The trim removed 4 bases at V and 0 bases at J, leaving 8 bases unmatched. CDR1 is SGHNT, CDR2 YYREEE, per germline (reference sequence). This CDR3 contains 17 residues. CDR3 amino acids: CASSPGQGLGSGNTIYF. The CDR3 bases are TGTGCCAGCAGCCCGGGACAGGGTTTGGGCTCTGGAAACACCATATATTTT.

This clone occurred a few times. The chain uses TRBV19 and TRBJ1-2; no firm D call. There are 13 residues in the CDR3. Germline lookup yields CDR1 LNHDA and CDR2 SQIVND (reference sequence). The V end was cut by 3 bases, the J end by 2 bases, with 7 bases between. CDR3 nucleotides: TGTGCCAGTAGTATGATACAGAACTATGGCTACACCTTC. As protein: CASSMIQNYGYTF.

This clone was counted once. This CDR3 is CASSLTTGYTEAFF. The CDR3 DNA reads as TGTGCCAGCAGTCTTACTACAGGGTACACTGAAGCTTTCTTT. The chain uses TRBV14 and TRBJ1-1; TRBD1 might be the D (6 bases). The CDR3 has 14 residues. Germline V gene lookup returns CDR1 SGHDN and CDR2 FVKESK. V lost 6 bases, J lost 3 bases, and 14 bases lay in between.

This clone came up a few times. The junction shows a germline mismatch at one end, possibly a read error. The chain recombines TRBV9 with TRBJ2-2, with TRBD2 matching 8 bases. The germline gives CDR1 SGDLS, CDR2 YYNGEE. This CDR3 region has 15 residues. For the CDR3, the DNA is TGTGCCAGCCGCGTGGGAGCGGGAGAGACCGGGGAGCTGTTTTTT. It specifies CASRVGAGETGELFF. The entire variable domain, with the rest obtained from reference TRBV9 and TRBJ2-2, is as follows: DSGVTQTPKHLITATGQRVTLRCSPRSGDLSVYWYQQSLDQGLQFLIQYYNGEERAKGNILERFSAQQFPDLHSELNLSSLELGDSALYFCASRVGAGETGELFFGEGSRLTVL.

The chain has TRBV9 and TRBJ2-7; possible D gene TRBD2, 6 bases. The CDR3 is made up of 17 amino acids. Trimming stripped 3 bases from V and 3 bases from J, with 22 bases between. Germline-derived CDR1 and CDR2 are SGDLS and YYNGEE. CDR3 loop: CASSASEEGFLIYEQYV. DNA for the CDR3: TGTGCCAGCAGCGCCTCCGAGGAGGGGTTCCTAATCTACGAGCAGTACGTC.

This chain joins TRBV12-3 or TRBV12-4 and TRBJ1-1; D is perhaps TRBD1 (6 bases). V lost 2 bases, J lost 4 bases, and 8 bases lay in between. The CDR3 covers 13 residues. CDR3 nucleotides: TGTGCCAGCAGTTTAACAGGGTCCACTGAAGCTTTCTTT. The encoded protein is CASSLTGSTEAFF.

CDR3: CASSQDMTANTGELFF. CDR3 bases: TGCGCCAGCAGCCAAGATATGACAGCGAACACCGGGGAGCTGTTTTTT. The rearrangement uses TRBV4-1 and TRBJ2-2; tentative D call: TRBD1 (5 bases). Trimming removed 0 bases from V and 0 bases from J, with 8 bases in between. The V gene's germline CDR1 is MGHRA and CDR2 YSYEKL. The CDR3 runs to 16 residues.

This clone appeared a single time. V and J are TRBV24-1 and TRBJ2-5, with D perhaps matching TRBD1 (8 bases). Trimming left V 0 bases short and J 4 bases short, with 11 bases between. Germline V gene lookup returns CDR1 KGHDR and CDR2 SFDVKD. The CDR3 covers 15 residues. The CDR3 loop reads CATSDLNRGGETQYF. The CDR3 DNA reads TGTGCCACCAGTGATTTGAACAGGGGGGGAGAGACCCAGTACTTC.